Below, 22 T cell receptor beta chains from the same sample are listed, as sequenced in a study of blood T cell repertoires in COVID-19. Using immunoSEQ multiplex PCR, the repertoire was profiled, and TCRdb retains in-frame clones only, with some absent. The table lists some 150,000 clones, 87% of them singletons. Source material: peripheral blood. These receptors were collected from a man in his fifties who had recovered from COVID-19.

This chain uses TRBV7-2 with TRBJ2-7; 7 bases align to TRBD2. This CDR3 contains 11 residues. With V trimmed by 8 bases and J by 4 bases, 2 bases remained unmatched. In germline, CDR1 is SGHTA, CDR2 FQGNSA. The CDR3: CASGGGYEQYF. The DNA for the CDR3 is TGTGCCAGCGGGGGGGGTTACGAGCAGTACTTC.

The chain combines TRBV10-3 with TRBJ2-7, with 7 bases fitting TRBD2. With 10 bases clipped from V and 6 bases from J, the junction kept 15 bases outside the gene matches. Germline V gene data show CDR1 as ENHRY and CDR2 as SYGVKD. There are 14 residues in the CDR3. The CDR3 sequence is CATKLGGVEGEQYF. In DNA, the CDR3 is TGTGCCACCAAGCTTGGGGGGGTCGAGGGCGAGCAGTACTTC.

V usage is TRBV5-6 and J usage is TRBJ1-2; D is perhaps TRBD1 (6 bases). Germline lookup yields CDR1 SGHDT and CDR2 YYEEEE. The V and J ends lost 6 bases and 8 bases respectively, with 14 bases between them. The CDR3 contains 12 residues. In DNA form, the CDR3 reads TGTGCCAGCAACGTTTTACAGGGAGGCTACACCTTC. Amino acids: CASNVLQGGYTF. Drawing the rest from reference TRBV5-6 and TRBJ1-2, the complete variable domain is DAGVTQSPTHLIKTRGQQVTLRCSPKSGHDTVSWYQQALGQGPQFIFQYYEEEERQRGNFPDRFSGHQFPNYSSELNVNALLLGDSALYLCASNVLQGGYTFGSGTRLTVV.

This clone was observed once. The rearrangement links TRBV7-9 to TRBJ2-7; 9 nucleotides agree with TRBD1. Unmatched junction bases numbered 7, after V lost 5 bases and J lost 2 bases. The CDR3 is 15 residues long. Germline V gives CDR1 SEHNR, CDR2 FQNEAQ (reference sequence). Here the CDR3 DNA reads TGTGCCAGCAGCACCCCGGGACAGGGCACCTACGAGCAGTACTTC. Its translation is CASSTPGQGTYEQYF.

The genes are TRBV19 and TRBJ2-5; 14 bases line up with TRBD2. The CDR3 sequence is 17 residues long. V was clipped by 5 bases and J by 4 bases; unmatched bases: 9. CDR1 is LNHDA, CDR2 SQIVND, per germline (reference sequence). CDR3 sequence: CASSQGLAGGFGETQYF. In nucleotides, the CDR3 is TGTGCCAGTAGTCAAGGACTAGCGGGGGGATTTGGAGAGACCCAGTACTTC.

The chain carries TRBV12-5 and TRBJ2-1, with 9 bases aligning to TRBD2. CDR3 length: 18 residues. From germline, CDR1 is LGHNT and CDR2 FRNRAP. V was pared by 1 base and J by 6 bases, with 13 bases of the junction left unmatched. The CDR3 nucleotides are TGTGCTAGTGGTTTGGCCACCTCCGGGCGGGGGGGCTTCAATGAGCAGTTCTTC. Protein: CASGLATSGRGGFNEQFF.

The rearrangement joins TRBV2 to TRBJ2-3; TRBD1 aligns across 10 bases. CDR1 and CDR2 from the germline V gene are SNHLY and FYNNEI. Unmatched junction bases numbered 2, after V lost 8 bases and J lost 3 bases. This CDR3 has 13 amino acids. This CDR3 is CASLGQGTDTQYF. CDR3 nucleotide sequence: TGTGCCAGCTTGGGACAGGGGACAGATACGCAGTATTTT. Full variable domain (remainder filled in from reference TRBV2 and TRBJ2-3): EPEVTQTPSHQVTQMGQEVILRCVPISNHLYFYWYRQILGQKVEFLVSFYNNEISEKSEIFDDQFSVERPDGSNFTLKIRSTKLEDSAMYFCASLGQGTDTQYFGPGTRLTVL.

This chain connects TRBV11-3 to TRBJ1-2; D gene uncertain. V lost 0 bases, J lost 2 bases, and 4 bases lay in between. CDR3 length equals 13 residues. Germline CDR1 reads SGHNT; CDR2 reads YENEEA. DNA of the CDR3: TGTGCCAGCAGCTTAGACGAGAACTATGGCTACACCTTC. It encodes CASSLDENYGYTF. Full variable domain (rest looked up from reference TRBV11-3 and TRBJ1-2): EAGVVQSPRYKIIEKKQPVAFWCNPISGHNTLYWYLQNLGQGPELLIRYENEEAVDDSQLPKDRFSAERLKGVDSTLKIQPAELGDSAVYLCASSLDENYGYTFGSGTRLTVV.

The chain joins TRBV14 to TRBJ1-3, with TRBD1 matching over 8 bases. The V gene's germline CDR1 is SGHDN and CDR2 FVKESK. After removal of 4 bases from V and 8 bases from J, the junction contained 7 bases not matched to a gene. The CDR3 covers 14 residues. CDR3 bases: TGTGCCAGCAGCCCCCTCGGACAGGGATACACCATATATTTT. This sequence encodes CASSPLGQGYTIYF.

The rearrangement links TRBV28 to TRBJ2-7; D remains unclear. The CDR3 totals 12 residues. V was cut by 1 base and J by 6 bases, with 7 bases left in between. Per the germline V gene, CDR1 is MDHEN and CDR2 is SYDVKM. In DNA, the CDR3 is TGTGCCAGCAGTTTATTGGCCAGCGAGCAGTACTTC. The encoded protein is CASSLLASEQYF. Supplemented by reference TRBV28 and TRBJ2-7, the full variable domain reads DVKVTQSSRYLVKRTGEKVFLECVQDMDHENMFWYRQDPGLGLRLIYFSYDVKMKEKGDIPEGYSVSREKKERFSLILESASTNQTSMYLCASSLLASEQYFGPGTRLTVT.

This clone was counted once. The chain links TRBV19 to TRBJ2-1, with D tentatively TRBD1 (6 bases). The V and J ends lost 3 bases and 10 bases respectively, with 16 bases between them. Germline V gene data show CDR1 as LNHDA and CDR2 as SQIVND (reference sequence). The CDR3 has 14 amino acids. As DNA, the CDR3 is TGTGCCAGTAGTATTACGCAGGGGTTCGGGGAGCAGTTCTTC. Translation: CASSITQGFGEQFF. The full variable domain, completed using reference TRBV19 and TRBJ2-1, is DGGITQSPKYLFRKEGQNVTLSCEQNLNHDAMYWYRQDPGQGLRLIYYSQIVNDFQKGDIAEGYSVSREKKESFPLTVTSAQKNPTAFYLCASSITQGFGEQFFGPGTRLTVL.

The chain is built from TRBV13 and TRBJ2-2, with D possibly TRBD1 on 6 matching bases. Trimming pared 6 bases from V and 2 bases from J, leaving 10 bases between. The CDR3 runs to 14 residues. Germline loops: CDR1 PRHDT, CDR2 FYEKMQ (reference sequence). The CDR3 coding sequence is TGTGCCAGCAGACGGGACACCAACACCGGGGAGCTGTTTTTT. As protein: CASRRDTNTGELFF.

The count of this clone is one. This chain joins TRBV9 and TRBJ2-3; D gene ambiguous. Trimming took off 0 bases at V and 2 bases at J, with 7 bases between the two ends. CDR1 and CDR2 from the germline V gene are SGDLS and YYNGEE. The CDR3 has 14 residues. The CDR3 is CASSVAVNTDTQYF. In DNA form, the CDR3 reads TGTGCCAGCAGCGTAGCGGTCAACACAGATACGCAGTATTTT.

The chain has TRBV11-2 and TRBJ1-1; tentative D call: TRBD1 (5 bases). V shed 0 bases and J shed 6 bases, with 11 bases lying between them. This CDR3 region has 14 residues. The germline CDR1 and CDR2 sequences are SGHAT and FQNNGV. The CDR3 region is CASSLDPGSAEAFF. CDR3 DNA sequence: TGTGCCAGCAGCTTAGATCCAGGGTCGGCTGAAGCTTTCTTT.

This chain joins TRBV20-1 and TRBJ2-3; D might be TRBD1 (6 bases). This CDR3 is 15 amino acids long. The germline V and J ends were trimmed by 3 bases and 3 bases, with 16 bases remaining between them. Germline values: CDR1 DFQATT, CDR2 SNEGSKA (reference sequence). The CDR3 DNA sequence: TGCAGTGCTAGTTCTCCGGTGGGGGCAACAGATACGCAGTATTTT. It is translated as CSASSPVGATDTQYF.

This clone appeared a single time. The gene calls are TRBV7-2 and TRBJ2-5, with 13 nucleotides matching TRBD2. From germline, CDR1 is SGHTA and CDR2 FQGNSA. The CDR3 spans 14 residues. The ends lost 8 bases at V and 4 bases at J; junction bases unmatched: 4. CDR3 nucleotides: TGTGCCAGCGCACTAGCGGGGGGGTCAGAGACCCAGTACTTC. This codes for CASALAGGSETQYF.

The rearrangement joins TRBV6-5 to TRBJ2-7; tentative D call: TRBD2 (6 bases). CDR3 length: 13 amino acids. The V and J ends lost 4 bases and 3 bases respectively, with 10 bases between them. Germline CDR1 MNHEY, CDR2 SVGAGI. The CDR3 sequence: CASSSGLYYEQYF. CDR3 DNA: TGTGCCAGCAGTTCGGGACTTTACTACGAGCAGTACTTC.

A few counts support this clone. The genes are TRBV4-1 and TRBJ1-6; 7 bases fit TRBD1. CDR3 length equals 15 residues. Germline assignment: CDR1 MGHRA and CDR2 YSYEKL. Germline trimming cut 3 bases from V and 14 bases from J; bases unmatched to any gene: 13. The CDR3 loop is CASSQEIRTGQTLHF. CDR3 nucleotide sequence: TGCGCCAGCAGCCAGGAAATCAGGACAGGCCAGACCCTCCACTTT.

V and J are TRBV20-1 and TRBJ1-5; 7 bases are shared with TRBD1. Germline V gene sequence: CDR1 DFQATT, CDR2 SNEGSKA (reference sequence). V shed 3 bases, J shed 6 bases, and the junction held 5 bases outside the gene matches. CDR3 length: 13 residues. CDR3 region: CSASKGATQPQHF. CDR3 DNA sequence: TGCAGTGCTAGTAAGGGGGCCACTCAGCCCCAGCATTTT.

Here the CDR3 DNA reads TGTGCCACCCTGGGAGGAGGACGGAGCTCTGGAAACACCATATATTTT. Amino acids: CATLGGGRSSGNTIYF. The V gene is TRBV18, the J gene TRBJ1-3; unclear D gene. Trimming took off 10 bases at V and 0 bases at J, with 19 bases between the two ends. The CDR3 is made up of 16 amino acids. CDR1 and CDR2 (germline): KGHSH, LQKENI.

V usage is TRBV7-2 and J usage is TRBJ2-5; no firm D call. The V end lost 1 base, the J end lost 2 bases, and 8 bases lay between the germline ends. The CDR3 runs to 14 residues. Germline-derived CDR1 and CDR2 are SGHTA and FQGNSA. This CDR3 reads CASSLDVSQETQYF. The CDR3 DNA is TGTGCCAGCAGCTTAGATGTTTCACAAGAGACCCAGTACTTC. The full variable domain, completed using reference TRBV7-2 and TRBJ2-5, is GAGVSQSPSNKVTEKGKDVELRCDPISGHTALYWYRQSLGQGLEFLIYFQGNSAPDKSGLPSDRFSAERTGGSVSTLTIQRTQQEDSAVYLCASSLDVSQETQYFGPGTRLLVL.

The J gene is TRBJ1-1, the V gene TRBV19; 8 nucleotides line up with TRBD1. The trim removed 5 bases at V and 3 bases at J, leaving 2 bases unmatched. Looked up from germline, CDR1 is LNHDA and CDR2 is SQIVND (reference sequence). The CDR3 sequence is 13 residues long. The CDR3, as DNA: TGTGCCAGTAGTGGACAGGGTCACACTGAAGCTTTCTTT. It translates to CASSGQGHTEAFF.